One sample yielded the 21 T cell receptor beta chains listed below, sequenced in a study of T-cell memory formation after mild COVID-19. One entry per CDR3 protein results from TCRdb running MiXCR on the 5' RACE reads. Of some 260,000 distinct CDR3 sequences detected, around 15% appear once; the ten largest clones hold around 3.8%. Input material: PBMCs or a T cell subset sorted from them (not recorded which). These receptors all come from a man younger than 30 who had mild COVID-19 (a few samples of this study predate the infection). Cell type and time point are not known.

This clonotype was detected ten times or more. V usage is TRBV5-1 and J usage is TRBJ1-5, with D perhaps matching TRBD1 (5 bases). Trimming stripped 4 bases from V and 6 bases from J, with 11 bases between. The germline gives CDR1 SGHRS, CDR2 YFSETQ. The CDR3 totals 13 residues. CDR3 DNA: TGCGCCAGCAGCCCGTCAGGGCCTCAGCCCCAGCATTTT. It translates to CASSPSGPQPQHF.

The chain joins TRBV7-8 to TRBJ2-2; the D is unclear. V lost 1 base, J lost 6 bases, and 9 bases lay in between. Germline V gives CDR1 SGHVS, CDR2 FQNEAQ. CDR3 length: 14 amino acids. CDR3 in DNA: TGTGCCAGCAGCTTAGTGACTGGGCCCGGGGAGCTGTTTTTT. The encoded protein is CASSLVTGPGELFF.

The V gene is TRBV6-1, the J gene TRBJ2-1; 14 bases are a match to TRBD2. Per the germline V gene, CDR1 is MNHNS and CDR2 is SASEGT. The V gene end was trimmed by 4 bases and the J gene end by 7 bases; junction bases not matched to a gene: 3. This CDR3 has 15 residues. Here the CDR3 reads CASSGGTSGGNEQFF. The DNA for the CDR3 is TGTGCCAGCAGTGGGGGGACTAGCGGGGGAAATGAGCAGTTCTTC.

Only a few counts were recorded for this clonotype. The V and J genes are TRBV7-9 and TRBJ2-2, with unresolved D. There are 12 residues in the CDR3. V was pared by 5 bases and J by 5 bases, with 6 bases between. Per germline, CDR1 SEHNR and CDR2 FQNEAQ (reference sequence). For the CDR3, the DNA is TGTGCCAGCAGCAAATGGACCGGGGAGCTGTTTTTT. This gives the protein CASSKWTGELFF. Looking up the rest from reference TRBV7-9 and TRBJ2-2 gives the full variable domain: DTGVSQNPRHKITKRGQNVTFRCDPISEHNRLYWYRQTLGQGPEFLTYFQNEAQLEKSRLLSDRFSAERPKGSFSTLEIQRTEQGDSAMYLCASSKWTGELFFGEGSRLTVL.

V usage is TRBV10-3 and J usage is TRBJ2-6; D ambiguous. CDR1 is ENHRY and CDR2 is SYGVKD in the germline V gene. The CDR3 runs 13 residues. Trimming removed 9 bases at V and 3 bases at J, with 9 bases between. CDR3 DNA sequence: TGTGCCATGGCAGGCAGTGGGGCCAACGTCCTGACTTTC. It translates to CAMAGSGANVLTF.

The V gene is TRBV15, the J gene TRBJ1-2, with TRBD1 matching over 7 bases. There are 13 residues in the CDR3. V shed 0 bases, J shed 10 bases, and the junction held 5 bases outside the gene matches. Germline V gene lookup returns CDR1 LNHNV and CDR2 YYDKDF (reference sequence). The CDR3 nucleotides are TGTGCCACCAGCAGAGATATAGGGGGCGTCTACACCTTC. It encodes CATSRDIGGVYTF.

This clonotype showed up many times. The chain uses TRBV4-1 and TRBJ2-2, with 12 positions matching TRBD2. J lost 7 bases, V lost 2 bases, and 5 bases had no gene match. This CDR3 spans 16 amino acids. Germline lookup yields CDR1 MGHRA and CDR2 YSYEKL. The CDR3 DNA reads TGCGCCAGCAGCCAACTAGCGGGGGGGCCAGTCGGGGAGCTGTTTTTT. Translated: CASSQLAGGPVGELFF.

The chain links TRBV4-2 to TRBJ2-5; D unclear. The CDR3 has 15 amino acids. The germline gives CDR1 LGHNA, CDR2 YNFKEQ. V was shortened by 0 bases and J by 5 bases, with 13 bases between the two germline ends. CDR3 in amino acids: CASSQEARLRETQYF. The CDR3 nucleotides are TGTGCCAGCAGCCAAGAGGCCCGCTTAAGGGAGACCCAGTACTTC.

The gene calls are TRBV5-1 and TRBJ2-5; possible D gene TRBD2, 5 bases. Trimming left V 4 bases short and J 1 base short, with 8 bases between. The CDR3 runs to 13 residues. Germline assignment: CDR1 SGHRS and CDR2 YFSETQ. This CDR3 reads CASSGGSQETQYF. CDR3 DNA: TGCGCCAGCAGCGGCGGGTCCCAAGAGACCCAGTACTTC.

This clonotype was observed a few times. The rearrangement links TRBV3-1 to TRBJ1-2; possible D gene TRBD1, 5 bases. Germline V gene sequence: CDR1 LGHDT, CDR2 YNNKEL (reference sequence). The CDR3 extends over 13 amino acids. V lost 0 bases and J lost 7, with 9 bases in between. This chain's CDR3 is CASSQDRDRGYTF. The CDR3 DNA is TGTGCCAGCAGCCAAGATCGGGACCGTGGCTACACCTTC.

This clonotype was counted a few times. The chain links TRBV18 to TRBJ2-6; D possibly corresponds to TRBD1 (5 bases). V gave up 5 bases and J gave up 4 bases, with 12 bases separating them. The CDR3 covers 15 residues. Germline lookup yields CDR1 KGHSH and CDR2 LQKENI. CDR3 bases: TGTGCCAGCTCAGGCGGCCAGGGAGGGGCCAACGTCCTGACTTTC. This sequence encodes CASSGGQGGANVLTF.

A few counts support this clonotype. V usage is TRBV20-1 and J usage is TRBJ2-7, with 7 bases lining up with TRBD1. The V gene end was trimmed by 2 bases and the J gene end by 3 bases; junction bases not matched to a gene: 4. The CDR3 is 13 amino acids. Germline V lookup: CDR1 DFQATT, CDR2 SNEGSKA (reference sequence). The DNA of the CDR3 is TGCAGTGCTAGACCGACAGGGCACTACGAGCAGTACGTC. It encodes CSARPTGHYEQYV.

The chain is built from TRBV15 and TRBJ2-6; D remains unclear. Germline assignment: CDR1 LNHNV and CDR2 YYDKDF (reference sequence). Deletions cut 1 base from V and 0 bases from J, with 7 bases between. The CDR3 runs to 16 residues. CDR3 protein: CATSRVISSGANVLTF. The CDR3 region has the DNA TGTGCCACCAGCAGAGTCATCAGCTCTGGGGCCAACGTCCTGACTTTC.

This clonotype is a singleton in its sample. This chain connects TRBV9 to TRBJ2-3; tentative D call: TRBD1 (6 bases). The CDR3 has 16 residues. V lost 2 bases, J lost 1 base, and 14 bases lay in between. Per the germline V gene, CDR1 is SGDLS and CDR2 is YYNGEE. CDR3 sequence: CASSVDDRLRTDTQYF. DNA of the CDR3: TGTGCCAGCAGCGTCGATGACAGGCTACGCACAGATACGCAGTATTTT.

The J gene is TRBJ1-4, the V gene TRBV7-9; TRBD1 is a possible D gene (6 bases). Between the trimmed V and J ends, which lost 7 bases and 8 bases, there was a span of 20 bases. The CDR3 runs 15 residues. Germline V CDR1 and CDR2: SEHNR, FQNEAQ (reference sequence). CDR3: CASTPAGAREEKLFF. CDR3 in DNA: TGTGCCAGCACACCGGCGGGGGCCAGGGAGGAAAAACTGTTTTTT.

This clonotype was detected only a few times. The chain couples TRBV29-1 to TRBJ2-3; D possibly corresponds to TRBD1 (6 bases). V lost 3 bases, J lost 3 bases, and 13 bases lay in between. CDR3 length equals 14 residues. Germline V gene lookup returns CDR1 SQVTM and CDR2 ANQGSEA. CDR3 sequence (DNA): TGCAGCGTTGATTGGGGGCCCGAGACAGATACGCAGTATTTT. This encodes CSVDWGPETDTQYF.

This clonotype was seen a handful of times. The V gene is TRBV2, the J gene TRBJ1-5; TRBD1 agrees at 10 bases. This CDR3 spans 15 amino acids. Germline V CDR1 and CDR2: SNHLY, FYNNEI. V dropped 6 bases and J dropped 5; count of bases not matched to a gene: 7. CDR3 nucleotides: TGTGCCAGCAGACTGACAGGGGGCCCAGATCAGCCCCAGCATTTT. Translating gives CASRLTGGPDQPQHF.

This clonotype was observed a handful of times. The CDR3 spells CASSVLGKSNSPLHF. The DNA of the CDR3 is TGTGCCAGCAGCGTTCTAGGGAAGAGCAATTCACCCCTCCACTTT. V is TRBV9 and J is TRBJ1-6; D is undetermined. The CDR3 has 15 amino acids. Germline assignment: CDR1 SGDLS and CDR2 YYNGEE. The germline V and J ends were trimmed by 2 bases and 7 bases, with 13 bases remaining between them.

This chain uses TRBV3-1 with TRBJ2-3; TRBD2 aligns across 9 bases. J lost 4 bases, V lost 0 bases, and 5 bases had no gene match. Germline V gene lookup returns CDR1 LGHDT and CDR2 YNNKEL (reference sequence). This CDR3 is 16 amino acids long. CDR3 DNA: TGTGCCAGCAGCCAAGATTTGCTAGCGGGATCAGATACGCAGTATTTT. It is translated as CASSQDLLAGSDTQYF.

The sample holds many counts of this clonotype. The chain recombines TRBV7-2 with TRBJ1-2; 8 bases map to TRBD1. This CDR3 has 16 residues. V lost 4 bases, J lost 4 bases, and 11 bases stayed unmatched. Germline assignment: CDR1 SGHTA and CDR2 FQGNSA. In DNA form, the CDR3 reads TGTGCCAGCAGCTCTCCCCTCGGAACAGGGGGCTATGGCTACACCTTC. It is translated as CASSSPLGTGGYGYTF.

This clonotype was seen a few times. At one end, the junction sequence differs from germline, possibly due to a read error. The chain carries TRBV7-7 and TRBJ2-5; 8 bases are a match to TRBD2. Germline lookup yields CDR1 SSHAT and CDR2 FNYEAQ (reference sequence). The CDR3 length is 14 residues. CDR3 bases: TGTGCTAGCAGCACAACGACTAGCGCGGAGACCCAGTACTTC. Translating gives CASSTTTSAETQYF.